The next 9 T cell receptor beta chains were all read from a single sample in a study of OX40 agonist ivuxolimab in advanced cancers. TCRdb's table, derived via immunoSEQ multiplex PCR, lists solely in-frame clones and lacks some. The sample has tens of thousands of clones, about 86% seen once. The material was CD4+ or CD8+ T cells sorted from blood, obtained in a trial of the OX40 agonist ivuxolimab. Every receptor here comes from an adult with an advanced solid tumor such as melanoma, head and neck, liver or kidney cancer.

The chain uses TRBV7-9 and TRBJ2-1, with D possibly matching TRBD2 (5 bases). The CDR3 consists of 15 residues. V was shortened by 6 bases and J by 9 bases, with 21 bases between the two germline ends. CDR1 and CDR2 from the germline V gene are SEHNR and FQNEAQ (reference sequence). The CDR3 is CASSGRGTRGSEQFF. The CDR3 DNA sequence: TGTGCCAGCAGTGGCCGGGGTACTAGAGGAAGTGAGCAGTTCTTC. The variable domain in full, completed from reference TRBV7-9 and TRBJ2-1, reads DTGVSQNPRHKITKRGQNVTFRCDPISEHNRLYWYRQTLGQGPEFLTYFQNEAQLEKSRLLSDRFSAERPKGSFSTLEIQRTEQGDSAMYLCASSGRGTRGSEQFFGPGTRLTVL.

The gene calls are TRBV5-1 and TRBJ2-1, with 9 bases that match TRBD1. The V gene's germline CDR1 is SGHRS and CDR2 YFSETQ. V was pared by 4 bases and J by 4 bases, with 6 bases of the junction left unmatched. The CDR3 spans 15 residues. In DNA, the CDR3 is TGCGCCAGCAGCGCCGGGACAGGGCCTTACAATGAGCAGTTCTTC. Translated, it gives CASSAGTGPYNEQFF.

This clone was observed once. The rearrangement uses TRBV28 and TRBJ1-6; D ambiguous. V lost 3 bases and J lost 0, with 6 bases in between. The CDR3 is 15 amino acids. Germline CDR1 is MDHEN and CDR2 is SYDVKM. CDR3 nucleotide sequence: TGTGCCAGCAGTTTCTATAGCTCCTATAATTCACCCCTCCACTTT. It codes for CASSFYSSYNSPLHF.

V is TRBV7-8 and J is TRBJ1-1; the D gene is possibly TRBD1 (6 bases). Trimming removed 4 bases at V and 11 bases at J, with 20 bases between. The V gene's germline CDR1 is SGHVS and CDR2 FQNEAQ. CDR3 length equals 14 residues. DNA of the CDR3: TGTGCCAGCAGCTCCCCCAAAGGGCACAGGGTTGCTTTCTTT. Protein: CASSSPKGHRVAFF.

This clone appeared once. This chain connects TRBV29-1 to TRBJ1-1, with D unresolved. CDR1 is SQVTM, CDR2 ANQGSEA, per germline. The CDR3 is 11 amino acids. V was trimmed by 8 bases and J by 6 bases, leaving 13 bases between them. CDR3 DNA sequence: TGCAGCTCCCGAGTGAGGTCTGAAGCTTTCTTT. Protein product: CSSRVRSEAFF.

The CDR3 loop reads CASRQLPLNSPLHF. CDR3 in DNA: TGTGCCAGCAGACAACTGCCCCTTAATTCACCCCTCCACTTT. The chain combines TRBV5-6 with TRBJ1-6, with D uncertain. The CDR3 spans 14 residues. CDR1 is SGHDT, CDR2 YYEEEE, per germline. V lost 5 bases, J lost 6 bases, and 12 bases lay in between.

V gene TRBV11-2 combines with J gene TRBJ1-5, with 7 bases that match TRBD1. The CDR3 totals 14 residues. V lost 5 bases to trimming and J lost 3 bases; unmatched junction nucleotides: 4. The germline V gene has CDR1 SGHAT and CDR2 FQNNGV. The CDR3 here is CASSVGTVNQPQHF. The CDR3 DNA reads TGTGCCAGCAGCGTAGGGACAGTCAATCAGCCCCAGCATTTT.

The genes are TRBV28 and TRBJ2-7, with D possibly called TRBD1 or TRBD2 (5 bases each). CDR1 and CDR2 from the germline V gene are MDHEN and SYDVKM. V dropped 6 bases and J dropped 3 bases, with 15 bases sitting between them. The CDR3 sequence is 14 residues long. For the CDR3, the DNA is TGTGCCAGCAGCCCAACCGGGACCCACTACGAGCAGTACTTC. It specifies CASSPTGTHYEQYF. The variable domain in full, completed from reference TRBV28 and TRBJ2-7, reads DVKVTQSSRYLVKRTGEKVFLECVQDMDHENMFWYRQDPGLGLRLIYFSYDVKMKEKGDIPEGYSVSREKKERFSLILESASTNQTSMYLCASSPTGTHYEQYFGPGTRLTVT.

The chain uses TRBV7-2 and TRBJ2-1, with 12 bases lining up with TRBD2. The CDR3 runs to 17 residues. CDR1 SGHTA and CDR2 FQGNSA come from the germline V gene. With V trimmed by 3 bases and J by 2 bases, 5 bases remained unmatched. The CDR3 DNA reads TGTGCCAGCAGCTTCCTAGCGGGAGGGCCCCCCTACAATGAGCAGTTCTTC. Translation gives CASSFLAGGPPYNEQFF.